A single sample gave rise to the 2 T cell receptor beta chains below, sequenced in a study of vaccination effects on CD4 cells after COVID-19. With the ViraFEST assay, the study expanded antigen-specific CD4+ T cells using viral peptide pools, then sequenced them. Subsequent to a culture period of roughly 11 days, CD4+ T cells were isolated. People in the vaccine group had not been infected with SARS-CoV-2 before, and their nucleocapsid antibodies were negative. Assay used: immunoSEQ multiplex PCR; TCRdb lists only in-frame clones, some missing. The table lists about 41,000 clones, around 70% of them singletons. Which antigens these TCRs recognize remains unknown. The sample consisted of CD4+ T cells from PBMCs cultured with HCoV-OC43 spike peptides, taken before COVID-19 vaccination. Regarding subset: HCoV-OC43 spike overlapping peptide pool stimulation. The receptors shown here come from a human donor who received a COVID-19 vaccine.

The chain employs TRBV9 and TRBJ1-1; perhaps TRBD1 as D (5 bases). The V gene's germline CDR1 is SGDLS and CDR2 YYNGEE. V lost 0 bases, J lost 0 bases, and 12 bases lay in between. The CDR3 runs 16 residues. The CDR3 spells CASSVVPGGMNTEAFF. The CDR3 nucleotides read TGTGCCAGCAGCGTAGTCCCTGGGGGTATGAACACTGAAGCTTTCTTT.

The chain is built from TRBV6-1 and TRBJ2-1, with D unresolved. Germline CDR1 is MNHNS and CDR2 is SASEGT. The CDR3 sequence is 16 residues long. Trimming left V 2 bases short and J 8 bases short, with 19 bases between. The CDR3 protein is CASSELKWLEWDEQFF. Here the CDR3 DNA reads TGTGCCAGCAGTGAATTAAAGTGGCTAGAATGGGATGAGCAGTTCTTC.